Listed below are T cell receptor beta chains from one sample, sequenced in a study of T cells after yellow fever vaccination. TCRdb reprocessed the 5' RACE reads with MiXCR, giving one entry per CDR3 protein. The sample lists 610,000 or so distinct CDR3 sequences; around an eighth were seen once. The specimen comprised PBMCs, sampled on the day of the yellow fever booster vaccination. These receptors all come from a man aged 30 to 39 who received the YFV17D yellow fever vaccine. Each CDR3 is given without its conserved first and last residue.

j_call v_call cdr3_aa
TRBJ2-1 TRBV4-3 ASSQDLGGGKQF
TRBJ2-1 TRBV5-1 ASSLGPATSNEQF
TRBJ2-2 TRBV25-1 ASSESRVGGELF
TRBJ2-7 TRBV4-3 ASSQDEVTSGYEQY
TRBJ2-1 TRBV5-4 ASEREAGGDEQF
TRBJ2-1 TRBV19 ASSIETSGRNEQF
TRBJ2-7 TRBV7-8 ASSRSSGSSEQY
TRBJ2-4 TRBV7-2 ASSFAGRGAKNIQY
TRBJ2-1 TRBV5-1 ASSLAGGTNNEQF
TRBJ2-5 TRBV7-2 ASSLGPDRFETQY
TRBJ1-6 TRBV10-3 AISDGTGGRGSPLH
TRBJ2-7 TRBV30 AWSLTAYEQY
TRBJ2-3 TRBV12-3/TRBV12-4 ASSARTSGVTDTQY
TRBJ2-2 TRBV5-8 ASSSPGPAGELF
TRBJ1-1 TRBV5-1 ASSLRQSNTEAF
TRBJ2-1 TRBV30 ASRLAGLEQF
TRBJ2-1 TRBV20-1 SARRDRDYNEQF
TRBJ1-2 TRBV28 ASSSGQGIRGYT
TRBJ1-5 TRBV4-3 ASSPRTGDQPQH
TRBJ2-4 TRBV20-1 SARLRGPAKNIQY
TRBJ1-2 TRBV19 ASRVDRISGYT
TRBJ1-5 TRBV25-1 ASRETGDNQPQH
TRBJ2-7 TRBV20-1 SARDGGTGAHEQY
TRBJ2-1 TRBV28 ASSLPSSGRIYNEQF
TRBJ2-1 TRBV15 ATSRGLGTVQNEQF
TRBJ2-1 TRBV20-1 SARGIRYNEQF
TRBJ2-1 TRBV5-1 ASSPTGRDYYNEQF
TRBJ2-7 TRBV6-2/TRBV6-3 ASRSRGTEDYEQY
TRBJ2-1 TRBV4-3 ASSPGLAGAVEQF
TRBJ2-3 TRBV30 AWSHGSYSDTQY
TRBJ2-2 TRBV29-1 SVSPGRAGELF
TRBJ2-1 TRBV7-2 ASSLRPGAGEQF
TRBJ2-6 TRBV11-1 ASSLDRGLVSGANVLT
TRBJ2-3 TRBV7-9 ASSWRGSSADTQY
TRBJ2-1 TRBV28 ASSAPRLAGDNEQF
TRBJ2-1 TRBV20-1 SARRREGHEQF
TRBJ2-7 TRBV5-1 ASSSQSGRASQSSYEQY
TRBJ2-1 TRBV12-3/TRBV12-4 ASSLENVGRNEQF
TRBJ1-2 TRBV20-1 SGRRDRDYGYT
TRBJ2-2 TRBV7-2 ASSLNGVANTGELF
TRBJ2-7 TRBV27 ASSTGTGGYEQY
TRBJ2-7 TRBV13 ASRSGLGPYEQY
TRBJ2-1 TRBV2 ASGMTSVPGNEQF
TRBJ2-2 TRBV11-3 ASSLSPAAEEIGELF
TRBJ2-7 TRBV10-3 AIRDGSSYEQY
TRBJ2-1 TRBV20-1 SAIPGLAGGRSYNEQF
TRBJ2-7 TRBV18 ASSPAALGEQY
TRBJ2-5 TRBV29-1 SVDLQLSTQY
TRBJ2-3 TRBV14 ASSLATGQTY
TRBJ2-1 TRBV7-4 ASSPTDRRGRYNEQF
TRBJ2-1 TRBV9 ASSVGLAGGLRGDNEQF
TRBJ2-3 TRBV3-1 ASSHPSDTQY
TRBJ1-1 TRBV3-1 ASSQEWGRRPF
TRBJ2-3 TRBV5-4 ASKSGTGTDTQY
TRBJ1-5 TRBV30 AWSGDTGSNQPQH
TRBJ2-2 TRBV12-3/TRBV12-4 ASSRATTNTGELF
TRBJ1-1 TRBV7-6 ASSLNNLGTEAF
TRBJ1-2 TRBV12-3/TRBV12-4 ASRETGLTHGYT
TRBJ2-1 TRBV11-1 ASSSQWGGRSSYNEQF